The 28 T cell receptor beta chains reported below all come from one sample, sequenced in a study of PD-1 blockade in classical Hodgkin lymphoma. The table came from immunoSEQ multiplex PCR; TCRdb's copy has only in-frame clones and leaves some out. The table records more than 25,000 clones, 70% of them present only once. After autologous stem cell transplantation all patients relapsed, and prior brentuximab vedotin exposure differed between cohorts. The sequences come from peripheral blood mononuclear cells (PBMCs), collected before the second cycle of nivolumab. These TCRs come from a human donor with classical Hodgkin lymphoma.

This clone was seen at least ten times. The CDR3 nucleotides read TGTGCCAGTAGTATCCTTGAGGGTACCTATGGCTACACCTTC. Protein product: CASSILEGTYGYTF. The rearrangement uses TRBV19 and TRBJ1-2; no reliable D call. The germline CDR1 and CDR2 sequences are LNHDA and SQIVND (reference sequence). CDR3 length equals 14 residues. V dropped 3 bases and J dropped 4 bases, with 12 bases sitting between them. The full variable domain, in which reference TRBV19 and TRBJ1-2 provide the parts outside the CDR3, is DGGITQSPKYLFRKEGQNVTLSCEQNLNHDAMYWYRQDPGQGLRLIYYSQIVNDFQKGDIAEGYSVSREKKESFPLTVTSAQKNPTAFYLCASSILEGTYGYTFGSGTRLTVV.

The chain uses TRBV30 and TRBJ1-3; D unresolved. The CDR3 consists of 14 residues. V lost 2 bases and J lost 0, with 8 bases in between. In germline, CDR1 is GTSNPN, CDR2 SVGIG (reference sequence). In nucleotides, the CDR3 is TGTGCCTGGAGTTATAGTTCCTCTGGAAACACCATATATTTT. This gives the protein CAWSYSSSGNTIYF.

The chain links TRBV5-1 to TRBJ1-2; D is perhaps TRBD1 (5 bases). Trimming shortened V by 4 bases and J by 6 bases, and 13 bases separated the two germline ends. Per the germline V gene, CDR1 is SGHRS and CDR2 is YFSETQ. This CDR3 spans 13 amino acids. Written as DNA, the CDR3 is TGCGCCAGCAGCCCTTCAGGGATGGATGGCTACACCTTC. As protein: CASSPSGMDGYTF.

The chain joins TRBV7-2 to TRBJ1-4, with 10 positions matching TRBD1. Germline trimming cut 7 bases from V and 6 bases from J; bases unmatched to any gene: 5. Germline CDR1 reads SGHTA; CDR2 reads FQGNSA. CDR3 length: 14 amino acids. CDR3 loop: CASNDRGHDEKLFF. The CDR3 DNA sequence: TGTGCCAGCAACGACAGGGGGCATGATGAAAAACTGTTTTTT.

The chain employs TRBV28 and TRBJ2-7; 11 bases align to TRBD2. V gave up 6 bases and J gave up 2 bases; unmatched junction bases: 3. This CDR3 has 14 amino acids. The germline CDR1 and CDR2 sequences are MDHEN and SYDVKM. As DNA, the CDR3 is TGTGCCAGCAGACTAGCGGGAGAGGCCTACGAGCAGTACTTC. Translated, it gives CASRLAGEAYEQYF. Full variable domain (remainder filled in from reference TRBV28 and TRBJ2-7): DVKVTQSSRYLVKRTGEKVFLECVQDMDHENMFWYRQDPGLGLRLIYFSYDVKMKEKGDIPEGYSVSREKKERFSLILESASTNQTSMYLCASRLAGEAYEQYFGPGTRLTVT.

The rearrangement links TRBV10-3 to TRBJ2-3, with D unresolved. The CDR3 sequence is 15 residues long. Trimming removed 5 bases from V and 1 base from J, with 13 bases in between. Germline CDR1 ENHRY, CDR2 SYGVKD. CDR3 in amino acids: CAISSSSYRTDTQYF. The CDR3 bases are TGTGCCATCAGTTCGTCATCTTATCGCACAGATACGCAGTATTTT.

The CDR3 DNA reads TGTGCCAGCAGCGAGGCCCAACGGGACAGGGGGGGAGATAGCAATCAGCCCCAGCATTTT. Amino acid sequence: CASSEAQRDRGGDSNQPQHF. The genes are TRBV21-1 and TRBJ1-5; the table calls TRBD1, which could not be checked here. TRBV21-1 is tagged as a pseudogene. This CDR3 spans 20 amino acids.

V and J are TRBV7-9 and TRBJ1-2; D is unclear. The CDR3 length is 15 residues. The V and J ends lost 5 bases and 0 bases respectively, with 13 bases between them. The germline V gene encodes CDR1 SEHNR and CDR2 FQNEAQ (reference sequence). CDR3 nucleotide sequence: TGTGCCAGCAGCCCACCGGACGTAGCTAACTATGGCTACACCTTC. Translated, it gives CASSPPDVANYGYTF. Based on the CDR3 plus reference TRBV7-9 and TRBJ1-2, the full variable domain is DTGVSQNPRHKITKRGQNVTFRCDPISEHNRLYWYRQTLGQGPEFLTYFQNEAQLEKSRLLSDRFSAERPKGSFSTLEIQRTEQGDSAMYLCASSPPDVANYGYTFGSGTRLTVV.

The rearrangement links TRBV19 to TRBJ1-2, with D maybe TRBD1 (6 bases). Germline V gene lookup returns CDR1 LNHDA and CDR2 SQIVND (reference sequence). V was pared by 8 bases and J by 6 bases, with 13 bases between. This CDR3 is 12 amino acids long. DNA for the CDR3: TGTGCCAGTTCGTCCAGGGGAAATGGCTACACCTTC. Translation gives CASSSRGNGYTF.

The V gene is TRBV15, the J gene TRBJ1-2; D not certain. The CDR3 contains 12 residues. Germline-derived CDR1 and CDR2 are LNHNV and YYDKDF (reference sequence). Trimming left V 4 bases short and J 8 bases short, with 11 bases between. The CDR3 coding sequence is TGTGCCACCAGCAAACGGCTGTACGGCTACACCTTC. The encoded protein is CATSKRLYGYTF. Together with reference TRBV15 and TRBJ1-2, the CDR3 gives the full variable domain: DAMVIQNPRYQVTQFGKPVTLSCSQTLNHNVMYWYQQKSSQAPKLLFHYYDKDFNNEADTPDNFQSRRPNTSFCFLDIRSPGLGDTAMYLCATSKRLYGYTFGSGTRLTVV.

This clone appeared a few times. The V gene is TRBV30, the J gene TRBJ1-3; D not resolved. The germline gives CDR1 GTSNPN, CDR2 SVGIG (reference sequence). The CDR3 is 13 amino acids. V was clipped by 2 bases and J by 0 bases, with 5 bases between them. The chain's CDR3 is CAWSPTSGNTIYF. DNA for the CDR3: TGTGCCTGGAGTCCGACCTCTGGAAACACCATATATTTT.

The chain uses TRBV19 and TRBJ2-5; no definite D call. CDR1 is LNHDA and CDR2 is SQIVND in the germline V gene (reference sequence). V lost 8 bases and J 4 bases, leaving 14 bases between the germline ends. This CDR3 is 13 amino acids long. CDR3 in DNA: TGTGCCAGTTGCGGCCGACCCGGAGAGACCCAGTACTTC. The encoded protein is CASCGRPGETQYF.

This clone was recorded only once. This chain uses TRBV7-9 with TRBJ1-2; D is unresolved. V dropped 3 bases and J dropped 2 bases, with 10 bases sitting between them. Germline V gene data show CDR1 as SEHNR and CDR2 as FQNEAQ (reference sequence). The CDR3 covers 14 residues. This chain's CDR3 is CASSLMEMNYGYTF. CDR3 DNA: TGTGCCAGCAGCTTGATGGAGATGAACTATGGCTACACCTTC.

This clone was detected once. This sequence joins TRBV6-5 and TRBJ2-3, with D maybe TRBD2 (7 bases). The ends were cut back, 8 bases at V and 2 bases at J, with 14 bases in the middle. Germline-derived CDR1 and CDR2 are MNHEY and SVGAGI. The CDR3 has 14 residues. CDR3 sequence (DNA): TGTGCCAGCGGGGGGGGCGGCTACACAGATACGCAGTATTTT. The encoded protein is CASGGGGYTDTQYF.

V usage is TRBV11-3 and J usage is TRBJ2-5; TRBD1 or TRBD2 may be the D gene (6 bases each). V dropped 5 bases and J dropped 3 bases, with 10 bases sitting between them. The CDR3 length is 13 residues. CDR1 and CDR2 (germline): SGHNT, YENEEA. CDR3 protein: CASSARGEETQYF. The CDR3 DNA follows: TGTGCCAGCAGCGCGAGGGGGGAAGAGACCCAGTACTTC. The full variable domain, its missing parts supplied by reference TRBV11-3 and TRBJ2-5, is EAGVVQSPRYKIIEKKQPVAFWCNPISGHNTLYWYLQNLGQGPELLIRYENEEAVDDSQLPKDRFSAERLKGVDSTLKIQPAELGDSAVYLCASSARGEETQYFGPGTRLLVL.

The CDR3 coding sequence is TGTGCCAGCACCGAGGGGACAGTCTCTGGAAACACCATATATTTT. This sequence encodes CASTEGTVSGNTIYF. The genes are TRBV2 and TRBJ1-3; 7 bases line up with TRBD1. Trimming at V came to 7 bases and at J to 0 bases, leaving 6 bases not matched to a gene. Germline values: CDR1 SNHLY, CDR2 FYNNEI. The CDR3 contains 15 residues.

This clone was detected only a few times. The gene calls are TRBV5-1 and TRBJ1-3; D unclear. The V and J ends lost 0 bases and 0 bases respectively, with 16 bases between them. The germline gives CDR1 SGHRS, CDR2 YFSETQ. The CDR3 runs 18 residues. The CDR3 reads CASSLGVLGRSSGNTIYF. Written as DNA, the CDR3 is TGCGCCAGCAGCTTGGGGGTTCTTGGACGGAGCTCTGGAAACACCATATATTTT.

As concerns this clone: Other nucleotide sequences from this sample produce the same CDR3. This CDR3 reads CASSSAGFTGANVLTF. In nucleotides, the CDR3 is TGTGCCAGCAGCTCTGCAGGATTTACTGGGGCCAACGTCCTGACTTTC. V usage is TRBV5-4 and J usage is TRBJ2-6; D unresolved. The CDR3 runs 16 residues. Germline V gene lookup returns CDR1 SGHNT and CDR2 YYREEE (reference sequence). Trimming left V 3 bases short and J 2 bases short, with 12 bases between.

The chain employs TRBV29-1 and TRBJ1-2; D is unclear. Germline V gives CDR1 SQVTM, CDR2 ANQGSEA. The CDR3 has 12 residues. Trimming stripped 2 bases from V and 2 bases from J, with 6 bases between. The CDR3 bases are TGCAGCGTTGAACCGGGGAACTATGGCTACACCTTC. The encoded protein is CSVEPGNYGYTF.

The chain joins TRBV5-1 to TRBJ2-7; TRBD1 agrees at 9 bases. V trimming: 0 bases; J trimming: 7 bases; junction bases outside the gene matches: 2. Germline loops: CDR1 SGHRS, CDR2 YFSETQ. The CDR3 totals 13 residues. The CDR3 sequence: CASSLGTGDEQYV. The CDR3 region has the DNA TGCGCCAGCAGCTTGGGGACAGGGGATGAGCAGTACGTC.

The rearrangement joins TRBV4-2 to TRBJ2-2; 8 nucleotides align to TRBD1. The V gene end was trimmed by 6 bases and the J gene end by 1 base; junction bases not matched to a gene: 4. This CDR3 is 15 amino acids long. Germline V gene data show CDR1 as LGHNA and CDR2 as YNFKEQ. The CDR3: CASRIGTGNTGELFF. The CDR3 region has the DNA TGTGCCAGCAGGATTGGGACAGGGAACACCGGGGAGCTGTTTTTT.

The rearrangement uses TRBV18 and TRBJ2-7; tentatively, D is TRBD1 (5 bases). Trimming removed 1 base from V and 6 bases from J, with 10 bases in between. This CDR3 has 13 residues. The germline V gene has CDR1 KGHSH and CDR2 LQKENI. CDR3 nucleotide sequence: TGTGCCAGCTCACCACAGACAGACACCGAGCAGTACGTC. This sequence encodes CASSPQTDTEQYV.

V usage is TRBV7-2 and J usage is TRBJ2-5, with 8 bases that match TRBD2. The germline V gene has CDR1 SGHTA and CDR2 FQGNSA. The CDR3 contains 17 residues. V trimming: 0 bases; J trimming: 2 bases; junction bases outside the gene matches: 8. The CDR3 DNA follows: TGTGCCAGCAGCTTAGCCCCTAGCGGGTCTGGACAAGAGACCCAGTACTTC. Encoded protein: CASSLAPSGSGQETQYF.

This clone was recorded at least ten times. J is TRBJ2-2 and V is TRBV6-1, with D tentatively TRBD1 or TRBD2 (7 bases each). This CDR3 has 19 residues. The V end lost 2 bases, the J end lost 0 bases, and 19 bases lay between the germline ends. Germline CDR1 and CDR2: MNHNS and SASEGT. CDR3 amino acids: CASSERPGGAQSNTGELFF. CDR3 in DNA: TGTGCCAGCAGTGAAAGGCCAGGGGGGGCGCAATCGAACACCGGGGAGCTGTTTTTT.

This sequence joins TRBV27 and TRBJ1-1; weak D call: TRBD1 (6 bases). The germline V gene has CDR1 MNHEY and CDR2 SMNVEV (reference sequence). This CDR3 is built from 15 residues. V gave up 5 bases and J gave up 1 base, with 14 bases separating them. The CDR3 DNA follows: TGTGCCAGCAGTCCCCGGGCGACAGGGAACACTGAAGCTTTCTTT. Amino acids: CASSPRATGNTEAFF.

The rearrangement joins TRBV19 to TRBJ2-3, with D perhaps TRBD1 (5 bases). Germline V CDR1 and CDR2: LNHDA, SQIVND (reference sequence). Trimming took off 2 bases at V and 1 base at J, with 16 bases between the two ends. The CDR3 totals 17 residues. The CDR3 is CASSINPAGLGTDTQYF. CDR3 nucleotides: TGTGCCAGTAGTATAAACCCCGCAGGGCTTGGCACAGATACGCAGTATTTT.

This sequence joins TRBV28 and TRBJ1-1; D is ambiguous. Trimming took off 5 bases at V and 2 bases at J, with 18 bases between the two ends. This CDR3 has 16 amino acids. Germline CDR1 reads MDHEN; CDR2 reads SYDVKM. CDR3 amino acids: CASSIGRIRGNTEAFF. In DNA, the CDR3 is TGTGCCAGCAGTATCGGGAGGATACGGGGTAACACTGAAGCTTTCTTT.

This clone was seen a single time. The rearrangement joins TRBV5-5 to TRBJ1-2; D not certain. The CDR3 extends over 16 amino acids. Germline V gives CDR1 SGHKS, CDR2 YYEKEE (reference sequence). Trimming left V 4 bases short and J 4 bases short, with 20 bases between. The DNA of the CDR3 is TGTGCCAGCAGCCCAAGCTTTGGGGATCCCCTCTATGGCTACACCTTC. Encoded protein: CASSPSFGDPLYGYTF.